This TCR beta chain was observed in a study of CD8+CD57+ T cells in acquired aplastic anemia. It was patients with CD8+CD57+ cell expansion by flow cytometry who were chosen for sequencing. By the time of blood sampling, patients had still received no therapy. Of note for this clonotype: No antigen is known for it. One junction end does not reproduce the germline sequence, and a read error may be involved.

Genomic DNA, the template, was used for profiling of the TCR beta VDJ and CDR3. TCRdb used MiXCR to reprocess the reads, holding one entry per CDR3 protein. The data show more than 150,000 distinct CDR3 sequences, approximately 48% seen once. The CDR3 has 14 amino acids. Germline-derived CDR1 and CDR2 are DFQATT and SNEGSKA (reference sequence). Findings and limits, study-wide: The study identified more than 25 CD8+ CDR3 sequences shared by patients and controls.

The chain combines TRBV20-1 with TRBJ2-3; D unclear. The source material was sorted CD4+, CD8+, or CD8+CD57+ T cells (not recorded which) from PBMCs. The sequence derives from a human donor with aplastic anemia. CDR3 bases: TGCAGTGCCTCTTCTGGAGCCCCCACAGATACGCAGTTTTTT. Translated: CSASSGAPTDTQFF.